The 27 T cell receptor beta chains below all came from one sample that was sequenced in a study of CD8 T cells in ankylosing spondylitis. TCRdb reprocessed the 5' RACE reads with MiXCR, giving one entry per CDR3 protein. In the table there are tens of thousands of distinct CDR3 sequences, 27% of which are singletons. Sequencing was performed on blood, either unsorted or a sorted T cell fraction (not recorded which). The receptors shown here come from a male donor with ankylosing spondylitis or in good health (not recorded which).

In its sample, this clonotype was seen many times. The chain has TRBV20-1 and TRBJ2-5; tentative D call: TRBD2 (6 bases). Germline assignment: CDR1 DFQATT and CDR2 SNEGSKA (reference sequence). The CDR3 is made up of 16 amino acids. V lost 6 bases and J lost 1, with 21 bases in between. The CDR3 is CSATLQLGGVQETQYF. CDR3 in DNA: TGCAGTGCGACCCTCCAGCTAGGCGGGGTCCAAGAGACCCAGTACTTC.

The rearrangement links TRBV20-1 to TRBJ1-6, with 9 nucleotides matching TRBD1. Germline CDR1 is DFQATT and CDR2 is SNEGSKA (reference sequence). The CDR3 extends over 15 amino acids. After removal of 5 bases from V and 9 bases from J, the junction contained 11 bases not matched to a gene. For the CDR3, the DNA is TGCAGTGCTTCGCCGCGGGGACAGGGCTCTTCACCCCTCCACTTT. Residues: CSASPRGQGSSPLHF.

The chain recombines TRBV2 with TRBJ2-2, with 7 bases matching TRBD2. The V gene's germline CDR1 is SNHLY and CDR2 FYNNEI. V dropped 5 bases and J dropped 6; count of bases not matched to a gene: 21. The CDR3 is 19 residues long. CDR3 bases: TGTGCCAGCAGTTCCCGGCTGGGCAGGGCGATCAGCGGGGCCGGGGAGCTGTTTTTT. Encoded protein: CASSSRLGRAISGAGELFF.

This clonotype was recorded only once. The chain employs TRBV27 and TRBJ1-4; tentatively, D is TRBD1 (5 bases). Per the germline V gene, CDR1 is MNHEY and CDR2 is SMNVEV (reference sequence). The CDR3 consists of 15 residues. V was cut by 8 bases and J by 2 bases, with 15 bases left in between. The CDR3: CASAQARVTNEKLFF. Here the CDR3 DNA reads TGTGCCAGCGCCCAGGCCAGGGTGACTAATGAAAAACTGTTTTTT.

A single count supports this clonotype. The V call is TRBV15, the J call TRBJ1-4; D is unresolved. Germline-derived CDR1 and CDR2 are LNHNV and YYDKDF (reference sequence). Trimming removed 0 bases at V and 7 bases at J, with 15 bases between. The CDR3 sequence is 16 residues long. CDR3 nucleotide sequence: TGTGCCACCAGCAGAGAGGTGATCGGGCGGGGTGAAAAACTGTTTTTT. It yields the protein CATSREVIGRGEKLFF.

This clonotype was seen a few times. J is TRBJ2-4 and V is TRBV15; D gene unclear. Trimming removed 7 bases at V and 0 bases at J, with 31 bases between. The germline V gene encodes CDR1 LNHNV and CDR2 YYDKDF (reference sequence). This CDR3 region has 21 residues. The CDR3 DNA sequence: TGTGCCACCAAGGACGCTAGGCGGCTTAACAATCTCGCGCTAGCCAAAAACATTCAGTACTTC. Translated: CATKDARRLNNLALAKNIQYF.

The CDR3 DNA sequence: TGCGCCAGCAGCGAGGGGACAGCCAATGAGCAGTTCTTC. Its protein product is CASSEGTANEQFF. The J gene is TRBJ2-1, the V gene TRBV5-1; 7 nucleotides line up with TRBD1. Per germline, CDR1 SGHRS and CDR2 YFSETQ. Trimming took 4 bases from V and 6 from J; bases not matched to a gene: 4. This CDR3 has 13 amino acids.

This clonotype was seen more than once but under ten times. This CDR3 reads CASSLLGGRWETQYF. The CDR3 bases are TGTGCCAGCAGCCTCTTGGGCGGGAGATGGGAGACCCAGTACTTC. The chain is built from TRBV9 and TRBJ2-5, with TRBD2 identical over 7 bases. The trim removed 4 bases at V and 5 bases at J, leaving 11 bases unmatched. Looked up from germline, CDR1 is SGDLS and CDR2 is YYNGEE. The CDR3 loop spans 15 amino acids.

This chain connects TRBV20-1 to TRBJ2-1; D unclear. CDR3 length equals 16 residues. The V end lost 6 bases, the J end lost 1 base, and 19 bases lay between the germline ends. Germline V lookup: CDR1 DFQATT, CDR2 SNEGSKA (reference sequence). Here the CDR3 DNA reads TGCAGTGCCCCCCGGTGGTCTGGGGAATCCTACAATGAGCAGTTCTTC. Amino acid sequence: CSAPRWSGESYNEQFF.

This clonotype was seen a few times. This chain uses TRBV5-1 with TRBJ2-7; 8 bases map to TRBD2. The CDR3 length is 14 residues. The germline V gene has CDR1 SGHRS and CDR2 YFSETQ. V dropped 4 bases and J dropped 2; count of bases not matched to a gene: 5. DNA for the CDR3: TGCGCCAGCAGCGAAGTACTAGCGGCCTACGAGCAGTACTTC. Protein: CASSEVLAAYEQYF. Based on the CDR3 plus reference TRBV5-1 and TRBJ2-7, the full variable domain is KAGVTQTPRYLIKTRGQQVTLSCSPISGHRSVSWYQQTPGQGLQFLFEYFSETQRNKGNFPGRFSGRQFSNSRSEMNVSTLELGDSALYLCASSEVLAAYEQYFGPGTRLTVT.

V is TRBV10-3 and J is TRBJ2-2; D remains unclear. V was trimmed by 3 bases and J by 2 bases, leaving 13 bases between them. This CDR3 contains 16 residues. CDR1 and CDR2 (germline): ENHRY, SYGVKD. DNA of the CDR3: TGTGCCATCAGTGAACCTCAGCGTCCTAACACCGGGGAGCTGTTTTTT. It encodes CAISEPQRPNTGELFF.

The table lists this clonotype with a few counts. DNA for the CDR3: TGTGCCAGCAGCTTACGACAGGTCAGCACAGATACGCAGTATTTT. Protein product: CASSLRQVSTDTQYF. V usage is TRBV7-9 and J usage is TRBJ2-3; maybe TRBD1 (6 bases). The germline V gene encodes CDR1 SEHNR and CDR2 FQNEAQ (reference sequence). The germline V and J ends were trimmed by 2 bases and 0 bases, with 9 bases remaining between them. The CDR3 consists of 15 residues.

The V call is TRBV15, the J call TRBJ2-7; tentative D call: TRBD1 (5 bases). V was clipped by 5 bases and J by 1 base, with 12 bases between them. Looked up from germline, CDR1 is LNHNV and CDR2 is YYDKDF (reference sequence). The CDR3 extends over 14 amino acids. CDR3 amino acids: CATSRNRFSYEQYV. CDR3 nucleotide sequence: TGTGCCACCAGCCGAAACAGGTTTTCCTACGAGCAGTACGTC.

This clonotype was seen a handful of times. V usage is TRBV20-1 and J usage is TRBJ1-5; D gene uncertain. V was trimmed by 3 bases and J by 0 bases, leaving 9 bases between them. The CDR3 totals 14 residues. The V gene's germline CDR1 is DFQATT and CDR2 SNEGSKA (reference sequence). The DNA for the CDR3 is TGCAGTGCTAGTTACTTTGTTAGCAATCAGCCCCAGCATTTT. Translating it yields CSASYFVSNQPQHF.

This clonotype has only one observation. This chain connects TRBV20-1 to TRBJ1-6, with a weak D call TRBD1 (6 bases). The CDR3 has 15 residues. Germline CDR1 DFQATT, CDR2 SNEGSKA (reference sequence). V lost 1 base to trimming and J lost 6 bases, with 13 bases between them. As DNA, the CDR3 is TGCAGTGCTAGAGCGCCCGGACAGCGTAATTCACCCCTCCACTTT. As protein: CSARAPGQRNSPLHF.

The chain recombines TRBV7-3 with TRBJ2-5; D not resolved. This CDR3 spans 14 amino acids. The ends were cut back, 0 bases at V and 6 bases at J, with 11 bases in the middle. Germline V gives CDR1 SGHTA, CDR2 FQGTGA. In nucleotides, the CDR3 is TGTGCCAGCAGCTTAACGTTAACTTCGAAGACCCAGTACTTC. This encodes CASSLTLTSKTQYF.

This chain connects TRBV25-1 to TRBJ1-2; maybe TRBD1 (6 bases). Germline V CDR1 and CDR2: MGHDK, SYGVNS. Trimming stripped 2 bases from V and 4 bases from J, with 11 bases between. CDR3 length equals 14 residues. This CDR3 is CASSERGVGYGYTF. CDR3 sequence (DNA): TGTGCCAGCAGTGAAAGGGGGGTGGGCTATGGCTACACCTTC.

The gene calls are TRBV7-3 and TRBJ2-1, with 7 bases lining up with TRBD1. J lost 3 bases, V lost 0 bases, and 11 bases had no gene match. There are 18 residues in the CDR3. Germline V gives CDR1 SGHTA, CDR2 FQGTGA. For the CDR3, the DNA is TGTGCCAGCAGCTTAACGACCGGGACAGCAAGGGGCTACAATGAGCAGTTCTTC. Translated: CASSLTTGTARGYNEQFF.

This sequence joins TRBV2 and TRBJ2-1; TRBD2 matches at 7 bases. Germline-derived CDR1 and CDR2 are SNHLY and FYNNEI. The CDR3 has 15 residues. V trimming: 5 bases; J trimming: 0 bases; junction bases outside the gene matches: 4. CDR3 DNA sequence: TGTGCCAGCAGTCCACGGACTAGCTCCTACAATGAGCAGTTCTTC. It yields the protein CASSPRTSSYNEQFF. Supplemented by reference TRBV2 and TRBJ2-1, the full variable domain reads EPEVTQTPSHQVTQMGQEVILRCVPISNHLYFYWYRQILGQKVEFLVSFYNNEISEKSEIFDDQFSVERPDGSNFTLKIRSTKLEDSAMYFCASSPRTSSYNEQFFGPGTRLTVL.

The J gene is TRBJ2-3, the V gene TRBV28; 11 bases map to TRBD2. The germline gives CDR1 MDHEN, CDR2 SYDVKM. The V segment lost 2 bases and the J segment 14 bases; nucleotides outside the gene matches: 9. This CDR3 region has 14 residues. DNA for the CDR3: TGTGCCAGCAGTTTAGGAGGACTAGCGGGCGATGTGTATTTT. The encoded protein is CASSLGGLAGDVYF.

The chain uses TRBV5-1 and TRBJ2-1; D gene unclear. The CDR3 covers 13 residues. Germline V CDR1 and CDR2: SGHRS, YFSETQ. Between the trimmed V and J ends, which lost 4 bases and 8 bases, there was a span of 13 bases. CDR3 protein: CASSPPHGDEQFF. CDR3 DNA: TGCGCCAGCAGCCCACCCCATGGGGATGAGCAGTTCTTC.

The J gene is TRBJ1-6, the V gene TRBV7-6, with a weak D call TRBD1 (5 bases). The V end was cut by 5 bases, the J end by 3 bases, with 11 bases between. The CDR3 runs 15 residues. The germline gives CDR1 SGHVS, CDR2 FNYEAQ. The CDR3 nucleotides read TGTGCCAGCAGCGTCGACAGCGACTATAATTCACCCCTCCACTTT. It yields the protein CASSVDSDYNSPLHF.

In its sample, this clonotype was seen a few times. The rearrangement joins TRBV29-1 to TRBJ1-1, with no clear D. The V end was cut by 4 bases, the J end by 7 bases, with 7 bases between. Germline V gene sequence: CDR1 SQVTM, CDR2 ANQGSEA. The CDR3 consists of 10 residues. CDR3 in DNA: TGCAGCGTTGGGAGGATTGAAGCTTTCTTT. Amino acids: CSVGRIEAFF.

The chain recombines TRBV5-6 with TRBJ2-3; the D is unclear. Trimming shortened V by 9 bases and J by 1 base, and 21 bases separated the two germline ends. CDR3 length: 16 amino acids. CDR1 and CDR2 (germline): SGHDT, YYEEEE. The CDR3 spells CAMSPSPPVGTDTQYF. CDR3 sequence (DNA): TGTGCCATGAGCCCTAGTCCCCCTGTGGGCACAGATACGCAGTATTTT. The whole variable domain, filled in from reference TRBV5-6 and TRBJ2-3, reads DAGVTQSPTHLIKTRGQQVTLRCSPKSGHDTVSWYQQALGQGPQFIFQYYEEEERQRGNFPDRFSGHQFPNYSSELNVNALLLGDSALYLCAMSPSPPVGTDTQYFGPGTRLTVL.

This clonotype was seen at least ten times. This chain uses TRBV12-3 or TRBV12-4 with TRBJ1-5; D gene ambiguous. The CDR3 contains 12 residues. V lost 6 bases to trimming and J lost 5 bases, with 8 bases between them. The CDR3 spells CASRFWDQPQHF. CDR3 nucleotides: TGTGCCAGCAGGTTCTGGGATCAGCCCCAGCATTTT.

The chain has TRBV6-1 and TRBJ2-2; TRBD2 is a possible D gene (6 bases). This CDR3 comprises 16 residues. V lost 8 bases, J lost 5 bases, and 21 bases lay in between. Germline V gene sequence: CDR1 MNHNS, CDR2 SASEGT. Written as DNA, the CDR3 is TGTGCCAGCGGACTAAGCGGGCAGGGAAGTACCGGGGAGCTGTTTTTT. Its protein product is CASGLSGQGSTGELFF.

The rearrangement links TRBV6-5 to TRBJ1-5, with 8 bases fitting TRBD1. There are 14 residues in the CDR3. Germline trimming cut 2 bases from V and 8 bases from J; bases unmatched to any gene: 5. CDR1 is MNHEY, CDR2 SVGAGI, per germline. DNA for the CDR3: TGTGCCAGCAGTTACGACAGGGGAGGGGAGCCCCAGCATTTT. This encodes CASSYDRGGEPQHF.